A selection of T cell receptor beta chains follows, all from one sample in a study of blood T cells in healthy people across ages. Using its own MiXCR run on the 5' RACE reads, TCRdb lists one record per CDR3 protein. The sample shows just over 1 million distinct CDR3 sequences, 35% to 50% of them seen only once. The sample taken for sequencing was blood. The receptors derive from a woman aged 55 to 70 in good health. The CDR3 runs from the conserved cysteine through the conserved F or W. Each record gives: clone size, V gene, J gene, D gene, CDR3 DNA, CDR3 protein. D genes are given only for firm matches. A row's size may be missing; if present it is once, few, many or a size class.

once	TRBV19	TRBJ2-5	NA	TGTGCCAGTAGTATCGGGACCCCTCTAGAGACCCAGTACTTC	CASSIGTPLETQYF
NA	TRBV5-1	TRBJ2-5	NA	TGCGCCAGCAGTGATGGGGGGGCGCGTGAGACCCAGTACTTC	CASSDGGARETQYF
NA	TRBV3-1	TRBJ1-5	NA	TGTGCCAGCAGCCAAGGGGGGGATAATCAGCCCCAGCATTTT	CASSQGGDNQPQHF
NA	TRBV20-1	TRBJ2-1	TRBD2	TGCAGTGCTAGAGATCCCACTTTGTATAGCGGGGCTGGGTATGAGCAGTTCTTC	CSARDPTLYSGAGYEQFF
NA	TRBV10-3	TRBJ2-3	TRBD2	TGTGCCATCACTGGGACTAGCGGATTCTTGGGTACGCAGTATTTT	CAITGTSGFLGTQYF
once	TRBV12-3/TRBV12-4	TRBJ1-5	NA	TGTGCCAGCAGTTTGCGCAGGTTTCAGCCCCAGCATTTT	CASSLRRFQPQHF
NA	TRBV29-1	TRBJ1-2	NA	TGCAGCGTTTCTGAGCAGGGAGGCGGCTATGGCTACACCTTC	CSVSEQGGGYGYTF
many	TRBV20-1	TRBJ2-5	NA	TGCAGTGCTAGTGGGTCGGTCCAAGAGACCCAGTACTTC	CSASGSVQETQYF
NA	TRBV4-1	TRBJ2-3	TRBD2	TGCGCCAGCAGCCAGCCTTGGACTAGCGGGACCTCCACAGATACGCAGTATTTT	CASSQPWTSGTSTDTQYF
NA	TRBV12-3/TRBV12-4	TRBJ2-1	TRBD2	TGTGCCAGCAGCCCGCGGGAGAACCGACAGTTCTTC	CASSPRENRQFF
many	TRBV20-1	TRBJ2-7	NA	TGCAGTGCCAAGGCAGGGCTAGGGTCCTACGAGCAGTACTTC	CSAKAGLGSYEQYF
few	TRBV7-9	TRBJ2-5	NA	TGTGCCAGCAGCTTAGGAAGGACAGTTGAGACCCAGTACTTC	CASSLGRTVETQYF
NA	TRBV29-1	TRBJ2-2	NA	TGCAGCGTTGAAAGGCGTGGTTCCGGGGAGCTGTTTTTT	CSVERRGSGELFF
once	TRBV6-1	TRBJ2-1	TRBD2	TGTGCCAGCAGTGAACTTCTAACTAGCGGGAGGCTATACAATGAGCAGTTCTTC	CASSELLTSGRLYNEQFF
once	TRBV4-1	TRBJ2-2	NA	TGCGCCAGCAGCCAGAGGGACCTGGGGACCGGGGAGCTGTTTTTT	CASSQRDLGTGELFF
once	TRBV5-1	TRBJ2-7	TRBD1	TGCGCCAGCAGCTTGGGGGGACAGGGAATCTGCGAGCAGTACTTC	CASSLGGQGICEQYF
NA	TRBV2	TRBJ2-7	TRBD2	TGTGCCAGCAGTGACCCTTCTAGCGGAGGTTTCGCCGTCTCCTACAATGAGCAGTACTTC	CASSDPSSGGFAVSYNEQYF
NA	TRBV27	TRBJ1-1	TRBD1	TGTGCCAGCAGTTGGGGACAGGGCGGCGGCGCTGAAGCTTTCTTT	CASSWGQGGGAEAFF
few	TRBV5-6	TRBJ2-7	TRBD2	TGTGCCAGCAGCTTGGTCTTAGCGGGAGTCTACGAGCAGTACTTC	CASSLVLAGVYEQYF
NA	TRBV7-9	TRBJ2-5	TRBD1	TGTGCCAGCAGACCGGACAGGGAAACCGCGCAAGAGACCCAGTACTTC	CASRPDRETAQETQYF
NA	TRBV21-1	TRBJ2-3	NA	TGTGCCAGCAGCAACTTCCAGGGGCCAGATACGCAGTATTTT	CASSNFQGPDTQYF
NA	TRBV10-2	TRBJ2-5	TRBD1	TGCGCCAGCACTCGGACAGGGTTATATGGAGAGACCCAGTACTTC	CASTRTGLYGETQYF
few	TRBV7-2	TRBJ2-7	TRBD1	TGTGCCGGCCGGGACAGGGGTAGGGACGAGCAGTACTTC	CAGRDRGRDEQYF
few	TRBV6-2/TRBV6-3	TRBJ1-2	NA	TGTGCCAGCAGTTACATAGGATATGGCTACACCTTC	CASSYIGYGYTF
few	TRBV27	TRBJ2-7	TRBD2	TGTGCCAGCAGCATTAGGGGAGGGCCCTCCTACGAGCAGTACTTC	CASSIRGGPSYEQYF
NA	TRBV5-1	TRBJ2-3	TRBD2	TGCGCCAGCAGCTTGCGGGGGGACGGAGTCACAGATACGCAGTATTTT	CASSLRGDGVTDTQYF
NA	TRBV2	TRBJ2-7	TRBD1	TGTGCCAGCAGTGACTGGACAGGGGACGGCGAGCAGTACTTC	CASSDWTGDGEQYF
NA	TRBV18	TRBJ1-2	TRBD1	TGTGCCAGCTCACCACCGGGACAGACCTACTATGGCTACACCTTC	CASSPPGQTYYGYTF
few	TRBV28	TRBJ1-5	TRBD1	TGTGCCAGCAGTCCCTGGACAGGTCTGGGCAATCAGCCCCAGCATTTT	CASSPWTGLGNQPQHF
NA	TRBV6-5	TRBJ2-7	NA	TGTGCCAGCAGTTACTCGTTTCAGGGCGGCTCGTACGAGCAGTACTTC	CASSYSFQGGSYEQYF
NA	TRBV1	TRBJ1-5	NA	TGCACCAGCAGCCAAGTGAGGGATCAGGAGCAGCCCCAGCATTTT	CTSSQVRDQEQPQHF
NA	TRBV3-1	TRBJ1-2	NA	TGTGCCAGCAGTCCCCCCTGGGGGAAGGATGGCTACACCTTC	CASSPPWGKDGYTF
few	TRBV3-1	TRBJ2-3	NA	TGTGCCAGCAGCCAACTAGTAGATACGCAGTATTTT	CASSQLVDTQYF
few	TRBV2	TRBJ2-1	TRBD1	TGTGCCAGCAGGGCTACAGGGGGGTCCTACAATGAGCAGTTCTTC	CASRATGGSYNEQFF
few	TRBV10-3	TRBJ2-3	NA	TGTGCCATCACACCCCACGGGAAGGTCACAGATACGCAGTATTTT	CAITPHGKVTDTQYF
few	TRBV7-2	TRBJ2-1	TRBD2	TGTGCCAGCAGCTTAGCGGCGGGAGGCGCCTACAATGAGCAGTTCTTC	CASSLAAGGAYNEQFF
NA	TRBV2	TRBJ2-1	TRBD2	TGTGCCAGCAGTTTAAGCGGGAGGATCCGCAATGAGCAGTTCTTC	CASSLSGRIRNEQFF
NA	TRBV11-2	TRBJ2-3	TRBD2	TGTGCTTCGGGGGAGCGGGCGGGAGTGGTAGATACGCAGTATTTT	CASGERAGVVDTQYF
NA	TRBV2	TRBJ2-7	TRBD1	TGTGCCAGCAGCGAACAGGGGTTCCCCTACGTGCAGTACTTC	CASSEQGFPYVQYF
NA	TRBV5-6	TRBJ2-5	TRBD2	TGTGCCAGCAGCGGACTAGGGTACCAAGAGACCCAGTACTTC	CASSGLGYQETQYF